This T cell receptor (beta chain) was found in a study of blood T cell repertoires in COVID-19. Study details: Sites in the United States, Italy and Spain provided acute and convalescent COVID-19 samples. Sample material is recorded as cDNA or gDNA derived from T cells, B-cell-depleted T cells, or PBMCs.

V was cut by 0 bases and J by 2 bases, with 11 bases left in between. The V gene's germline CDR1 is LGHNA and CDR2 YNFKEQ. The CDR3 spans 16 residues. Clones were sequenced by immunoSEQ multiplex PCR, and TCRdb holds only the in-frame ones, with some missing. The sample has around 79,000 clones, 75% to 85% seen once; the top ten hold roughly 5.7%. This TCR was recovered from a woman between 55 and 75 years old with acute or convalescent COVID-19. The V gene is TRBV4-2, the J gene TRBJ1-3; D ambiguous. The sequenced sample consisted of peripheral blood. This CDR3 is CASSQDGVGAGNTIYF. The CDR3 coding sequence is TGTGCCAGCAGCCAAGATGGAGTTGGAGCTGGAAACACCATATATTTT.